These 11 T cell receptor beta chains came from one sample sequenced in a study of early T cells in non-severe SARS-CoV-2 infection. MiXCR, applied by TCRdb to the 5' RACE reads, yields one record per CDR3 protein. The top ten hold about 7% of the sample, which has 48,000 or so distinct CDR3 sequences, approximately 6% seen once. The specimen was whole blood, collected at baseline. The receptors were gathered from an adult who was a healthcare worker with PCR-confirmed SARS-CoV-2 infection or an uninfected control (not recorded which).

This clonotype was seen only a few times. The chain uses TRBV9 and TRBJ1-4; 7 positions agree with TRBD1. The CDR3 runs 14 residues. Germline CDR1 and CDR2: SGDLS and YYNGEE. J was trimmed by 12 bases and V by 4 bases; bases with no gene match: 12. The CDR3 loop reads CASSPSERQGQLFF. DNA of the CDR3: TGTGCCAGCAGCCCCAGTGAGAGACAGGGCCAACTGTTTTTT. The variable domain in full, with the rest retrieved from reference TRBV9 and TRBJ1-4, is DSGVTQTPKHLITATGQRVTLRCSPRSGDLSVYWYQQSLDQGLQFLIQYYNGEERAKGNILERFSAQQFPDLHSELNLSSLELGDSALYFCASSPSERQGQLFFGSGTQLSVL.

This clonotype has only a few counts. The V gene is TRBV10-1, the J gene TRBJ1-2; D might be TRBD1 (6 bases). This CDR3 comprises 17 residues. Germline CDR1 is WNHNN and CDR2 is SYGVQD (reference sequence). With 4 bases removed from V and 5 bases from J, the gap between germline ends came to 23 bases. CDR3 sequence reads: CASSGPLQGGGPYGYTF. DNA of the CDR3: TGCGCCAGCAGTGGTCCCCTACAGGGAGGAGGGCCGTATGGCTACACCTTC.

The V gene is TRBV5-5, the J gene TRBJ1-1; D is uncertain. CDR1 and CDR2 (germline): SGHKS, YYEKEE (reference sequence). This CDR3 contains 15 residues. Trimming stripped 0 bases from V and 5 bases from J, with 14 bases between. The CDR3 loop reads CASSLAQWVLTEAFF. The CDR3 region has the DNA TGTGCCAGCAGCTTGGCCCAGTGGGTCTTGACTGAAGCTTTCTTT.

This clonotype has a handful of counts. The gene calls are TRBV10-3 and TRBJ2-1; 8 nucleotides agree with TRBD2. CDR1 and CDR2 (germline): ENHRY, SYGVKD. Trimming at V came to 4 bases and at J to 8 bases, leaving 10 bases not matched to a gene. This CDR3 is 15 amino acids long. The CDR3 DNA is TGTGCCATCAGTGGCGGGGGGAGGGCCACGGATGAGCAGTTCTTC. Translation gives CAISGGGRATDEQFF.

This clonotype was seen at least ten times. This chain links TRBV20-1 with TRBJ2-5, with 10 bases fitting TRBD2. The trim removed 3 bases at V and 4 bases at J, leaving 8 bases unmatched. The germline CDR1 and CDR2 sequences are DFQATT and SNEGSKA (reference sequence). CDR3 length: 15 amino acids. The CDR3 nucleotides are TGCAGTGCTAGGGGTCTAGCGGGAGCAGGAGAGACCCAGTACTTC. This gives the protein CSARGLAGAGETQYF.

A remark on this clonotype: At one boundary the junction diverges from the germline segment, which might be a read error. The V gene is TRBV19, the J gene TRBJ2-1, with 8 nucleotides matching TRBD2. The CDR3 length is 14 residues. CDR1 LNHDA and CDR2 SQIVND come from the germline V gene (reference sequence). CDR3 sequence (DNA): TGTGTCAGTAGTATAGCCGGGACTAGTTATGAGCAGTTCTTC. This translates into CVSSIAGTSYEQFF. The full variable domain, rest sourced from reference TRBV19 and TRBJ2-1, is DGGITQSPKYLFRKEGQNVTLSCEQNLNHDAMYWYRQDPGQGLRLIYYSQIVNDFQKGDIAEGYSVSREKKESFPLTVTSAQKNPTAFYLCVSSIAGTSYEQFFGPGTRLTVL.

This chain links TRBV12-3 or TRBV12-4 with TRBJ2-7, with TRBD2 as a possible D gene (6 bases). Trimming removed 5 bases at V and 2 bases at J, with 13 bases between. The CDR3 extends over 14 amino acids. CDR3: CASSPGVPTYEQYF. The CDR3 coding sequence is TGTGCCAGCAGTCCGGGGGTCCCAACCTACGAGCAGTACTTC.

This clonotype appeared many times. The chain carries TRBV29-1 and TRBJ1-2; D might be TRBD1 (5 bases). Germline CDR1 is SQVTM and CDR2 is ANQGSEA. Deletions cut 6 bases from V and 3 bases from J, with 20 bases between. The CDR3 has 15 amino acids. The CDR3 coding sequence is TGCAGCGTGAGGGCCGAAGAGGGACCTTACTATGGCTACACCTTC. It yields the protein CSVRAEEGPYYGYTF.

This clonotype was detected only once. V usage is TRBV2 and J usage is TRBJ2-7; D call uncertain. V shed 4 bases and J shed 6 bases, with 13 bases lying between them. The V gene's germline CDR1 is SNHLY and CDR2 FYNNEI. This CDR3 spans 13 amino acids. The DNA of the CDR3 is TGTGCCAGCAGTGCCCCGCTTGGGCGCGAGCAGTACTTC. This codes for CASSAPLGREQYF.

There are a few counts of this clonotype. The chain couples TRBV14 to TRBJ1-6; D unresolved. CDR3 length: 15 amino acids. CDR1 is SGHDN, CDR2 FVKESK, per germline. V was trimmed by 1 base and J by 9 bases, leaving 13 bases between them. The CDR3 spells CASSQVGGGISPLHF. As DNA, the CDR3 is TGTGCCAGCAGCCAAGTCGGAGGAGGGATTTCACCCCTCCACTTT.

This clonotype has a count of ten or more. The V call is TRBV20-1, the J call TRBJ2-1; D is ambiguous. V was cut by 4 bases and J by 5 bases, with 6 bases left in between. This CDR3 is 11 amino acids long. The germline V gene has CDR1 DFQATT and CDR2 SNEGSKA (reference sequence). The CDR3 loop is CSANHHNEQFF. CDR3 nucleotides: TGCAGTGCTAATCACCACAATGAGCAGTTCTTC.